These 13 T cell receptor beta chains came from one sample sequenced in a study of T cell responses to AZD1222 COVID-19 vaccine. Here immunoSEQ multiplex PCR was the method, and the copy in TCRdb shows in-frame clones only, minus some. The table has hundreds of thousands of clones, just over 90% seen once. Sequencing used peripheral blood, obtained on day 0 of MenACWY control vaccination. The origin of the receptors is an adult in good health.

This clone was counted only a few times. The chain is built from TRBV7-2 and TRBJ1-6; the D gene is possibly TRBD1 (5 bases). This CDR3 comprises 14 residues. V shed 5 bases and J shed 9 bases, with 14 bases lying between them. CDR1 SGHTA and CDR2 FQGNSA come from the germline V gene. This CDR3 is CASSRDSGGSPLHF. DNA of the CDR3: TGTGCCAGCAGCCGGGACTCAGGAGGTTCACCCCTCCACTTT.

The gene calls are TRBV4-1 and TRBJ2-5; unclear D gene. This CDR3 contains 15 residues. V was cut by 3 bases and J by 0 bases, with 11 bases left in between. CDR1 and CDR2 (germline): MGHRA, YSYEKL. Here the CDR3 DNA reads TGCGCCAGCAGCCACCCCGATGGGTACCAAGAGACCCAGTACTTC. Translation: CASSHPDGYQETQYF.

The chain joins TRBV28 to TRBJ1-1, with 7 bases identical to TRBD1. The CDR3 spans 15 residues. Germline loops: CDR1 MDHEN, CDR2 SYDVKM. J was trimmed by 5 bases and V by 6 bases; bases with no gene match: 12. The CDR3 loop is CASRPFTGAGTEAFF. The CDR3 region has the DNA TGTGCCAGCAGACCCTTCACAGGGGCGGGAACTGAAGCTTTCTTT. The full variable domain, its missing parts supplied by reference TRBV28 and TRBJ1-1, is DVKVTQSSRYLVKRTGEKVFLECVQDMDHENMFWYRQDPGLGLRLIYFSYDVKMKEKGDIPEGYSVSREKKERFSLILESASTNQTSMYLCASRPFTGAGTEAFFGQGTRLTVV.

The V gene is TRBV3-1 (or the pseudogene TRBV3-2), the J gene TRBJ2-1; TRBD1 aligns across 8 bases. CDR1 is LGHDT, CDR2 YNNKEL, per germline (reference sequence). The ends lost 4 bases at V and 0 bases at J; junction bases unmatched: 5. This CDR3 is 16 amino acids long. Here the CDR3 reads CASSPRGTGSYNEQFF. Here the CDR3 DNA reads TGTGCCAGCAGCCCTCGAGGGACAGGCTCCTACAATGAGCAGTTCTTC.

V and J are TRBV7-2 and TRBJ2-5; the D gene is possibly TRBD1 (7 bases). Trimming removed 3 bases at V and 5 bases at J, with 16 bases between. CDR1 is SGHTA and CDR2 is FQGNSA in the germline V gene. The CDR3 has 15 amino acids. The DNA for the CDR3 is TGTGCCAGCAGCTTTCGGAGGGGGCTCGGTGAGACCCAGTACTTC. It yields the protein CASSFRRGLGETQYF.

This rearrangement joins TRBV30 to TRBJ1-1; D is undetermined. The CDR3 extends over 15 amino acids. Trimming removed 2 bases from V and 5 bases from J, with 18 bases in between. Looked up from germline, CDR1 is GTSNPN and CDR2 is SVGIG (reference sequence). CDR3 amino acids: CAWSYGLLGNTEAFF. The DNA of the CDR3 is TGTGCCTGGAGTTACGGGCTGTTGGGGAATACTGAAGCTTTCTTT.

The V and J genes are TRBV29-1 and TRBJ1-1; D remains unclear. The CDR3 extends over 13 amino acids. CDR1 and CDR2 from the germline V gene are SQVTM and ANQGSEA. The ends were cut back, 6 bases at V and 1 base at J, with 12 bases in the middle. Here the CDR3 DNA reads TGCAGCGTCCGGCGGGATACGAACACTGAAGCTTTCTTT. Protein sequence: CSVRRDTNTEAFF.

This clone has only one observation. At one boundary the junction diverges from the germline segment, which might be a read error. Other DNA sequences in the sample encode the same CDR3. V and J are TRBV28 and TRBJ2-7; D perhaps matches TRBD1 (7 bases). The CDR3 loop spans 14 amino acids. Germline CDR1 MDHEN, CDR2 SYDVKM. CDR3 nucleotides: TGTGCCAGCAGTGAGACAGGGAGGAGCTACGAGCAGTATTTC. Protein sequence: CASSETGRSYEQYF.

The rearrangement uses TRBV11-1 and TRBJ2-2; D unresolved. This CDR3 spans 13 amino acids. The germline CDR1 and CDR2 sequences are SGHAT and FQDESV (reference sequence). Trimming removed 0 bases from V and 8 bases from J, with 7 bases in between. Written as DNA, the CDR3 is TGTGCCAGCAGCTTAGCCACCCCTGGGGAGCTGTTTTTT. It specifies CASSLATPGELFF. Full variable domain (missing parts from reference TRBV11-1 and TRBJ2-2): EAEVAQSPRYKITEKSQAVAFWCDPISGHATLYWYRQILGQGPELLVQFQDESVVDDSQLPKDRFSAERLKGVDSTLKIQPAELGDSAMYLCASSLATPGELFFGEGSRLTVL.

The chain uses TRBV3-1 (or the pseudogene TRBV3-2) and TRBJ2-7; a weak D match, TRBD2 (6 bases). The CDR3 runs 15 residues. The germline V gene encodes CDR1 LGHDT and CDR2 YNNKEL (reference sequence). V was pared by 4 bases and J by 6 bases, with 19 bases between. CDR3 in DNA: TGTGCCAGCAGCCCGCAGGGCGGGGTACGGTCCGAGCAGTACTTC. Its protein product is CASSPQGGVRSEQYF.

The chain couples TRBV28 to TRBJ1-5; 10 bases match TRBD1. CDR3 length equals 16 residues. Per germline, CDR1 MDHEN and CDR2 SYDVKM. Unmatched junction bases numbered 16, after V lost 10 bases and J lost 7 bases. CDR3 in amino acids: CATNGPGQGFRQPQHF. In DNA form, the CDR3 reads TGTGCCACCAACGGCCCGGGACAGGGGTTCCGGCAGCCCCAGCATTTT. The whole variable domain, remainder taken from reference TRBV28 and TRBJ1-5, is DVKVTQSSRYLVKRTGEKVFLECVQDMDHENMFWYRQDPGLGLRLIYFSYDVKMKEKGDIPEGYSVSREKKERFSLILESASTNQTSMYLCATNGPGQGFRQPQHFGDGTRLSIL.

Here the CDR3 DNA reads TGTGCCAGCAACCCCATGCGGGGGGCCGCCGGCTATGGCTACACCTTC. Translated: CASNPMRGAAGYGYTF. The chain employs TRBV28 and TRBJ1-2; D is perhaps TRBD1 (6 bases). This CDR3 has 16 residues. Trimming took 7 bases from V and 4 from J, leaving 22 bases between them. CDR1 is MDHEN, CDR2 SYDVKM, per germline.

The chain has TRBV6-5 and TRBJ1-4; D is uncertain. V lost 5 bases to trimming and J lost 0 bases, with 4 bases between them. The germline CDR1 and CDR2 sequences are MNHEY and SVGAGI. The CDR3 runs to 13 residues. This CDR3 is CASSQTTNEKLFF. The CDR3 DNA reads as TGTGCCAGCAGTCAAACAACTAATGAAAAACTGTTTTTT.